Given below is one T cell receptor (beta chain) in context. Its antigen is still unknown. No qualities accompany the bases; no much larger clone lies one base away. TCRbeta CDR3 regions were amplified from genomic DNA by means of the immunoSEQ Assay, a bias-controlled multiplex PCR. The original methods were these. Nucleated cell counts per sample were estimated from amplification of reference gene primers within the assay. Sequence reads were collapsed and filtered to measure the absolute abundance of every unique TCRbeta CDR3 rearrangement. For each sample, productive Simpson clonality was calculated by taking the square root of Simpson's diversity index across productive rearrangements. What TCRdb holds here is the immuneACCESS table cut down to in-frame rearrangements. Part of the clones is not present; checked against another copy, under half of the missing clones reflect an unresolved V gene, and the others are unexplained. Clone size and the V and J calls come from that table; the DNA yielded D and trimming. The table for this sample lists roughly 200,000 clones; 80% to 90% of them were counted only once. The ten largest account for roughly 9.7% of the sample.

The data stem from a study of blood T cell repertoires in COVID-19 (dated by TCRdb to the early 2020s). As for the study more broadly: Samples covering the acute and convalescent phases of COVID-19 were provided by collaborators in the United States, Italy and Spain. Where available, HLA class I and class II types were taken from metadata supplied by the sample provider and were not determined by assay-based typing. A freely available public database, intended as a resource for researchers studying the immune response to SARS-CoV-2, is where the repertoires were released. Sample metadata almost always included a de-identified subject ID, COVID-19 status, age in years and sex. The material from the prospective study consisted of cDNA or gDNA derived from T cells, B-cell-depleted T cells, or PBMCs. Samples came from the ongoing ImmuneRACE study (first 160 participants) plus 1,254 subjects from 6 global collaborators. Subjects who had been exposed to COVID-19, were actively infected with it, or had recovered from it provided the deeply sampled blood TCRbeta repertoires that made up the dataset.

The CDR3 starts with the cysteine, ends with the phenylalanine, and has 14 residues. Kept here is only the CDR3 DNA, which spans 42 bases and is read in frame from base 1. CDR1 KGHSH and CDR2 LQKENI were looked up in the germline V gene. The junction shows trimming of 2 bases on V and 6 bases on J, plus 8 bases between the germline ends. The collaborating institutions used their own protocols to collect whole blood in K2EDTA tubes. Collaborator samples were shipped for TCRbeta analysis as frozen whole blood, isolated PBMCs, or DNA extracted from either sample type. What the research found in general, with its limitations: Clinical and demographic metadata were provided uncurated, with the amount varying by source and participant.

The sample taken for sequencing was peripheral blood. The TCR was taken from a human donor with active or convalescent COVID-19. The donor label of this sample is uncertain. The rearrangement combines TRBV18 with TRBJ1-6; tentative D gene TRBD1, with 5 bases matching. For the CDR3, the sequence is CASSPSQGNSPLHF. The DNA is as follows: TGTGCCAGCTCACCATCCCAGGGTAATTCACCCCTCCACTTT.